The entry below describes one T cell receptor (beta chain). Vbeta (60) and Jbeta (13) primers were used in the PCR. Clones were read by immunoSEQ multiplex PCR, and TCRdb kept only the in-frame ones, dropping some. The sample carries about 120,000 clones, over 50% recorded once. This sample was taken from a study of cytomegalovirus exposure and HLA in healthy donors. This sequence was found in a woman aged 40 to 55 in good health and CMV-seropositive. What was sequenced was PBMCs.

As DNA, the CDR3 is TGTGCCAGCAGTTCACGACTAGCGGGAGGGCGGGAGACCCAGTACTTC. Its translation: CASSSRLAGGRETQYF. V usage is TRBV28 and J usage is TRBJ2-5; 14 bases fit TRBD2. V lost 4 bases, J lost 5 bases, and 6 bases stayed unmatched. CDR1 is MDHEN, CDR2 SYDVKM, per germline. This CDR3 is 16 amino acids long.